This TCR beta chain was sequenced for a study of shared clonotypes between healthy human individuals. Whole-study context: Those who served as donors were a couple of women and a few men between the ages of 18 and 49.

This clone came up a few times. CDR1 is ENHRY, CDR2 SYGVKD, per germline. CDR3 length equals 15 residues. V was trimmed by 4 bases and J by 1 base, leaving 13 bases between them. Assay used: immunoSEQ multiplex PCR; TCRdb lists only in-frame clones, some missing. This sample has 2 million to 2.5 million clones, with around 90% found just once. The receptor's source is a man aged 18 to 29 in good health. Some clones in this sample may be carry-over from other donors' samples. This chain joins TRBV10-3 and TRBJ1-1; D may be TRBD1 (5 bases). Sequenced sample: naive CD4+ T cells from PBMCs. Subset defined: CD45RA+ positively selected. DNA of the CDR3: TGTGCCATCAGTGGACGAGACAGTAGGAACACTGAAGCTTTCTTT. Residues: CAISGRDSRNTEAFF.